This TCR beta chain was profiled in a study of T cell repertoires in cytomegalovirus infection. About the study: Matching HLA type, along with CMV infection, was indicated by public TCR beta signatures.

TCRdb itself ran the reads through MiXCR, one entry per CDR3 protein. The repertoire holds 350,000 to 550,000 distinct CDR3 sequences, with 31% as singletons. This clonotype occurred a few times. This TCR was sampled from a human donor in good health (CMV status not recorded). Some clones in this sample may be carry-over from other donors' samples. Sequencing was performed on PBMCs.

CDR3 sequence (DNA): TGTGCCAGCAGTCCAAAGCGGAGGACGAACACCGGGGAGCTGTTTTTT. Amino acids: CASSPKRRTNTGELFF. J is TRBJ2-2 and V is TRBV12-3 or TRBV12-4; tentative D call: TRBD2 (5 bases). V was shortened by 5 bases and J by 0 bases, with 13 bases between the two germline ends. The CDR3 is 16 residues long.